The T cell receptor beta chain described here comes from a study of T cell clonotyping in hematopoietic cell transplantation. About this clone itself: As yet, its antigen is unknown.

The CDR3 runs 20 residues. CDR1 LNHDA and CDR2 SQIVND come from the germline V gene (reference sequence). The germline V and J ends were trimmed by 3 bases and 6 bases, with 32 bases remaining between them. Study findings and constraints: CD4 and CD8 repertoire contributions could not be separated without sorting.

The repertoire was sequenced with immunoSEQ multiplex PCR; TCRdb's copy has only in-frame clones and lacks some. The data contain around 7,000 clones, roughly 90% of them singletons. Sequenced material: PBMCs, taken 30 days after allogeneic stem cell transplant. The sequence was obtained from a female patient in her fifties who had an allogeneic stem cell transplant from an unrelated donor, so the T cells may come from the graft donor. Some clones in this sample may be carry-over from other donors' samples. V is TRBV19 and J is TRBJ1-2; TRBD1 might be the D (6 bases). For the CDR3, the DNA is TGTGCCAGTAGTATGAGAGGGGGGAACTCGTTGCCGCCAAGAGCCAATGGCTACACCTTC. This encodes CASSMRGGNSLPPRANGYTF.